These T cell receptor beta chains were read from a single sample in a study of OX40 agonist ivuxolimab in advanced cancers. Data came from immunoSEQ multiplex PCR; TCRdb stores just in-frame clones and leaves some out. In the table there are 90,000 to 150,000 clones, approximately 90% of which are singletons. This specimen consisted of CD4+ or CD8+ T cells sorted from blood, obtained in a trial of the OX40 agonist ivuxolimab. The receptors originated from an adult with an advanced solid tumor such as melanoma, head and neck, liver or kidney cancer. CDR3s include the opening cysteine and the closing phenylalanine or tryptophan.

v_call cdr3_aa
TRBV9 CASSSRDRGRGYTF
TRBV2 CASKSTGSYNEQFF
TRBV5-6 CASSLRMGASPNYGYTF
TRBV25-1 CASSPSRPTGELFF
TRBV29-1 CSFSGVDYGYTF
TRBV11-2 CASSFGQARNEKLFF
TRBV7-2 CASSSPVGQGTLGSTEAFF
TRBV4-1 CASSPQGRTKSSYEQYF
TRBV6-1 CASSEGQGAGNQPQHF
TRBV4-1 CASSQEGSRGYGYTF
TRBV29-1 CSVGTSSGNTIYF
TRBV11-2 CASSFQAHGNIQYF